The T cell receptor (beta chain) described here comes from a study of T cell clonality in common variable immunodeficiency. Study-wide points: T cell subpopulation sequencing would be needed to explain CVID clonality. Reportedly, TCR beta sequences from common variable immunodeficiency showed fewer deletions and N-nucleotide insertions. CVID subjects showed higher TCRbeta clonality than healthy controls.

At least ten counts were recorded for this clone. The antigen remains unidentified. The CDR3 end lies 3 residues beyond the end of the read and is filled in from the germline J gene. Only in-frame clones appear in the TCRdb table, and some are missing; sequencing was by immunoSEQ multiplex PCR. The sample is made up of some 43,000 clones, none counted only once. Blood samples were heparinized, 5 to 8 ml per donor. The CDR3 is 15 residues long. V was clipped by 3 bases and J by 3 bases, with 14 bases between them. This chain uses TRBV12-3 or TRBV12-4 with TRBJ1-2; D gene unclear. The material sequenced was peripheral blood mononuclear cells. The receptor comes from a person between 18 and 75 years old in good health. Incomplete CDR3 DNA: TGTGCCAGCAGTTTGTTACTCTCAGGCGACTATGGC. Translation: CASSLLLSGDYG. The full CDR3 is CASSLLLSGDYGYTF.